The rows below give T cell receptor beta chains drawn from one sample of a study of spatial heterogeneity in lung cancer. TCRdb recomputed calls from the 5' RACE reads with MiXCR, one row per CDR3 protein. The table lists several thousand distinct CDR3 sequences, about 26% of them singletons. This sample comprised lung tumor tissue, obtained at surgery. Receptor source: a male donor with early-stage non-small cell lung cancer. Each CDR3 is given with its conserved first and last residue. A D gene is named only where the DNA matches it firmly. Expanded clones are given a class, and other clones once, few, many or no size at all.

size,length,V,J,D,DNA,CDR3
medium-sized,14,TRBV4-1,TRBJ2-7,.,TGCGCCAGCAGCCCCTTCCGGGGACCGTACGAGCAGTACTTC,CASSPFRGPYEQYF
few,13,TRBV6-4,TRBJ2-1,.,TGTGCCAGCAGTGAGCGGGATTTTGATGAGCAGTTCTTC,CASSERDFDEQFF
.,14,TRBV5-1,TRBJ2-7,.,TGCGCCAGCAGCCCGGATCTAGCGAAGAACGAGCAGTACTTC,CASSPDLAKNEQYF
many,15,TRBV9,TRBJ1-2,.,TGTGCCAGCAGCGTAGAGCGGGGGGAGAACTATGGCTACACCTTC,CASSVERGENYGYTF
many,12,TRBV11-3,TRBJ2-2,.,TGTGCCAGCAGCTTGTGGGGCGGGGAGCTGTTTTTT,CASSLWGGELFF
medium-sized,14,TRBV4-2,TRBJ1-1,.,TGTGCCAGCAGTTTGGGGGGGATGAACACTGAAGCTTTCTTT,CASSLGGMNTEAFF
.,11,TRBV15,TRBJ2-1,.,TGTGCCACCACCAAGAACAATGAGCAGTTCTTC,CATTKNNEQFF
large,13,TRBV2,TRBJ2-3,.,TGTGCCAGCAGTGAAGCGAGGTCAGATACGCAGTATTTT,CASSEARSDTQYF
medium-sized,14,TRBV2,TRBJ1-5,.,TGTGCCAGCAGTCGGGACAATAGCAATCAGCCCCAGCATTTT,CASSRDNSNQPQHF
.,15,TRBV20-1,TRBJ2-7,.,TGCAGTGCTAGAGACTTAGTGGGGGGGCCCTACGAGCAGTACTTC,CSARDLVGGPYEQYF